This entry describes one T cell receptor (beta chain). CDR3 length equals 13 residues. The J segment lost 3 bases and the V segment lost 3 bases, leaving 1 base of the junction unmatched. Germline V CDR1 and CDR2: LGHDT, YNNKEL (reference sequence). This sample is drawn from a study of blood T cell repertoires in COVID-19. Study-level information: The United States, Italy and Spain supplied acute and convalescent COVID-19 samples.

Authors' analysis steps: Nucleated cell number was recorded as an estimate derived from reference gene primer amplification. Libraries were prepared by immunoSEQ multiplex PCR; TCRdb keeps only in-frame clonotypes and omits some of them. That table is the source of V, J and clone size, and D and trimming were worked out from the DNA. The table shows some 300,000 clones, with over 80% occurring only once. The origin of this receptor is a woman aged 45-65 years with active or convalescent COVID-19. V gene TRBV3-1 (or the pseudogene TRBV3-2) combines with J gene TRBJ2-7; 8 bases are shared with TRBD2. Sequences were obtained from peripheral blood. The CDR3 spells CASSQGTSYEQYF. The CDR3 DNA reads TGTGCCAGCAGCCAGGGGACTAGCTACGAGCAGTACTTC.